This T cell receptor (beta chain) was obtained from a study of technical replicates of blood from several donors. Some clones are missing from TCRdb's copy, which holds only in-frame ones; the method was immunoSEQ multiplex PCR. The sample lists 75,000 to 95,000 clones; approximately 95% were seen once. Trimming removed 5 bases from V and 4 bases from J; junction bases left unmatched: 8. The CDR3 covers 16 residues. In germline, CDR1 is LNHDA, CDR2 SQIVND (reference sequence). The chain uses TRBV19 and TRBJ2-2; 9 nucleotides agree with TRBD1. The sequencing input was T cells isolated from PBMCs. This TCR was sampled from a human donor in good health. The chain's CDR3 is CASSPNRGQGTGELFF. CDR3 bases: TGTGCCAGTAGTCCAAACAGGGGGCAGGGCACCGGGGAGCTGTTTTTT.